This entry lists 13 T cell receptor beta chains sequenced from one sample in a study of Tregs in tolerant kidney transplant recipients. Method: immunoSEQ multiplex PCR; TCRdb's copy keeps in-frame clones and lacks some. This sample has 200,000 to 300,000 clones; 80% to 85% occur once, and the top ten carry less than 0.75%. The material sequenced was CD4+ T cells from blood. Every receptor here comes from a human donor in good health.

This sequence joins TRBV11-2 and TRBJ2-7, with 8 bases matching TRBD1. Germline trimming cut 5 bases from V and 4 bases from J; bases unmatched to any gene: 4. From germline, CDR1 is SGHAT and CDR2 FQNNGV. CDR3 size: 13 residues. The CDR3 DNA follows: TGTGCCAGCAGCCTGGGACAGGTTTACGAGCAGTACTTC. It encodes CASSLGQVYEQYF. The complete variable domain, with remaining parts taken from reference TRBV11-2 and TRBJ2-7, reads EAGVAQSPRYKIIEKRQSVAFWCNPISGHATLYWYQQILGQGPKLLIQFQNNGVVDDSQLPKDRFSAERLKGVDSTLKIQPAKLEDSAVYLCASSLGQVYEQYFGPGTRLTVT.

CDR3 coding DNA: TGTGCCAGCAGCTTAGCTCTCGAGCAGTACTTC. Protein sequence: CASSLALEQYF. J is TRBJ2-5 and V is TRBV5-4; D is uncertain. The assigned J gene may be wrong: the sequence end matches TRBJ2-7 better. CDR1 is SGHNT, CDR2 YYREEE, per germline (reference sequence). The CDR3 spans 11 residues.

There are a few counts of this clone. The V call is TRBV5-8, the J call TRBJ1-2, with D possibly matching TRBD1 (5 bases). The CDR3 length is 14 residues. V lost 4 bases, J lost 3 bases, and 13 bases lay in between. Germline CDR1 and CDR2: SGHTS and YDEGEE. This CDR3 is CASSPLPGDYGYTF. The CDR3, as DNA: TGTGCCAGCAGCCCATTACCGGGGGACTATGGCTACACCTTC.

This chain's CDR3 is CASSLGGGSSYNEQFF. The CDR3 region has the DNA TGTGCCAGCAGCTTGGGTGGTGGTTCCTCCTACAATGAGCAGTTCTTC. This chain uses TRBV5-4 with TRBJ2-1; D gene ambiguous. The V gene lost 0 bases and the J gene lost 0 bases, with 10 bases spanning the gap. The germline CDR1 and CDR2 sequences are SGHNT and YYREEE (reference sequence). CDR3 length: 16 residues.

This sequence joins TRBV7-8 and TRBJ1-2; tentative D call: TRBD1 (5 bases). The germline V and J ends were trimmed by 3 bases and 0 bases, with 14 bases remaining between them. This CDR3 spans 16 amino acids. Germline V gene lookup returns CDR1 SGHVS and CDR2 FQNEAQ. The CDR3 loop is CASSLERRGANYGYTF. CDR3 nucleotides: TGTGCCAGCAGCTTGGAGCGAAGGGGAGCTAACTATGGCTACACCTTC.

The CDR3 spells CASSSRQGVNDEQFF. The CDR3 coding sequence is TGTGCCAGCAGCTCCCGACAGGGGGTTAACGATGAGCAGTTCTTC. V is TRBV9 and J is TRBJ2-1, with 9 bases lining up with TRBD1. CDR3 length equals 15 residues. The ends lost 4 bases at V and 8 bases at J; junction bases unmatched: 10. Germline-derived CDR1 and CDR2 are SGDLS and YYNGEE.

The rearrangement joins TRBV30 to TRBJ1-4; 7 bases line up with TRBD1. With 4 bases clipped from V and 7 bases from J, the junction kept 6 bases outside the gene matches. The CDR3 is 13 residues long. Germline CDR1 and CDR2: GTSNPN and SVGIG (reference sequence). The CDR3 loop reads CAWKGQPLEKLFF. The CDR3 DNA reads TGTGCCTGGAAGGGACAGCCGCTTGAAAAACTGTTTTTT.

Concerning this clone: The germline gene is not matched at one end of the junction; a read error may be the cause. The same CDR3 can be traced to other DNA sequences in this sample. V usage is TRBV6-4 and J usage is TRBJ2-3; 9 bases map to TRBD1. Germline-derived CDR1 and CDR2 are MRHNA and SNTAGT. The CDR3 covers 15 residues. CDR3 sequence reads: CASSDLGQGSDTQYF. The CDR3 bases are TGTGCCAGCAGTGATCTGGGACAGGGTTCAGATACACAGTATTTT.

This clone was counted a single time. The chain recombines TRBV10-3 with TRBJ1-2; no reliable D call. Germline values: CDR1 ENHRY, CDR2 SYGVKD. V dropped 0 bases and J dropped 5 bases, with 16 bases sitting between them. The CDR3 runs 16 residues. CDR3 in amino acids: CAISESETLSGYGYTF. DNA for the CDR3: TGTGCCATCAGTGAGTCGGAGACTCTATCGGGGTATGGCTACACCTTC.

V gene TRBV5-1 combines with J gene TRBJ2-1; the D is unclear. This CDR3 is built from 11 residues. Per the germline V gene, CDR1 is SGHRS and CDR2 is YFSETQ. The V end lost 0 bases, the J end lost 5 bases, and 0 bases lay between the germline ends. The CDR3 sequence is CASSLDNEQFF. In DNA form, the CDR3 reads TGCGCCAGCAGCTTGGACAATGAGCAGTTCTTC.

Concerning this clone: At one end the junction does not follow the germline gene, possibly because of a read error. The sample carries other DNA sequences with the same CDR3. J is TRBJ1-3 and V is TRBV18; D gene uncertain. The germline V gene encodes CDR1 KGHSH and CDR2 LQKENI. The CDR3 is made up of 17 amino acids. The DNA for the CDR3 is TGTGCCAGCTCACCACCGATAGGACTGTCATCCGAAAACCCCATATATTTT. Translation gives CASSPPIGLSSENPIYF.

The V and J genes are TRBV6-5 and TRBJ2-7; 10 bases match TRBD1. Looked up from germline, CDR1 is MNHEY and CDR2 is SVGAGI. The CDR3 is made up of 15 amino acids. With V trimmed by 6 bases and J by 5 bases, 10 bases remained unmatched. CDR3 nucleotide sequence: TGTGCCAGCAGACCACTTGGGACAGGGGTTAACGAGCAGTACTTC. Its translation: CASRPLGTGVNEQYF.

The chain employs TRBV18 and TRBJ1-1; 11 positions agree with TRBD1. V was clipped by 0 bases and J by 5 bases; unmatched bases: 8. CDR3 length: 17 residues. Germline V lookup: CDR1 KGHSH, CDR2 LQKENI. DNA of the CDR3: TGTGCCAGCTCACCACCTCCCGGGACAGGGGGGAGAACTGAAGCTTTCTTT. Translating gives CASSPPPGTGGRTEAFF.